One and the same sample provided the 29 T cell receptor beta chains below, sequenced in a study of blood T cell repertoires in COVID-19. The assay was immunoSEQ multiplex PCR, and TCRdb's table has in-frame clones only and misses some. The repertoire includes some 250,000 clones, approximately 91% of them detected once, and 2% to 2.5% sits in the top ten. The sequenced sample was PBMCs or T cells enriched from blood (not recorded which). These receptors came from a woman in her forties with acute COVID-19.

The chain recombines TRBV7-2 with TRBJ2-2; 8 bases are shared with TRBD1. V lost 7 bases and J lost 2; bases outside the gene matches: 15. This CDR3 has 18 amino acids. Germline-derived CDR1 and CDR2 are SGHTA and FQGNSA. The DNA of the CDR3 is TGTGCCAGCACCCCGACAATGGGCGCAGGGGGCAACACCGGGGAGCTGTTTTTT. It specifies CASTPTMGAGGNTGELFF.

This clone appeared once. The CDR3 reads CASSRPLGREGTDTQYF. In DNA form, the CDR3 reads TGTGCCAGCAGCCGCCCTCTTGGGCGGGAGGGTACAGATACGCAGTATTTT. This sequence joins TRBV7-2 and TRBJ2-3; 9 positions match TRBD2. There are 17 residues in the CDR3. V lost 5 bases, J lost 3 bases, and 12 bases stayed unmatched. Germline values: CDR1 SGHTA, CDR2 FQGNSA.

CDR3 bases: TGTGCCAGCGGGCATCCCTCTGGAAACACCATATATTTT. Its protein is CASGHPSGNTIYF. This chain links TRBV12-3 or TRBV12-4 with TRBJ1-3, with D unclear. V was trimmed by 8 bases and J by 0 bases, leaving 8 bases between them. CDR3 length: 13 amino acids.

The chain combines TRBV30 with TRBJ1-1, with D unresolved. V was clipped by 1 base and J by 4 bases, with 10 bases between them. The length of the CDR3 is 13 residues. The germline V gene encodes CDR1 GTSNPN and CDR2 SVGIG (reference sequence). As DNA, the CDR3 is TGTGCCTGGAGTGCACTCGCGGGCACTGAAGCTTTCTTT. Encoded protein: CAWSALAGTEAFF.

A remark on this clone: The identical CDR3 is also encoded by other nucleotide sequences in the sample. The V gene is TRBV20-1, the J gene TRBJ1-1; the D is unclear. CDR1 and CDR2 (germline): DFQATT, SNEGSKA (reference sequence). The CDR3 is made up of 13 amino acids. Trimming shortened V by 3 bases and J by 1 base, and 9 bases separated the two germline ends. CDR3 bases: TGCAGTGCTAGTGCTAGGAAGAACACTGAAGCTTTCTTT. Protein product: CSASARKNTEAFF.

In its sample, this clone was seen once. Written as DNA, the CDR3 is TGCGCCAGCAGCCAAGCCGTCTCGTATAGCAATCAGCCCCAGCATTTT. This translates into CASSQAVSYSNQPQHF. This rearrangement joins TRBV4-1 to TRBJ1-5; no firm D call. The CDR3 extends over 16 amino acids. Trimming shortened V by 1 base and J by 0 bases, and 10 bases separated the two germline ends. Germline-derived CDR1 and CDR2 are MGHRA and YSYEKL.

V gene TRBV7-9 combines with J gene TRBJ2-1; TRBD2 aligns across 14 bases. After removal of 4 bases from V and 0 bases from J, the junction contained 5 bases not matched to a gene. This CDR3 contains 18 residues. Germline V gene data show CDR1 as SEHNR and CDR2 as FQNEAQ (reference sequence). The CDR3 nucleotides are TGTGCCAGCAGCTCTCCCGGGACTAGCGGGAGCTCCTACAATGAGCAGTTCTTC. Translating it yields CASSSPGTSGSSYNEQFF.

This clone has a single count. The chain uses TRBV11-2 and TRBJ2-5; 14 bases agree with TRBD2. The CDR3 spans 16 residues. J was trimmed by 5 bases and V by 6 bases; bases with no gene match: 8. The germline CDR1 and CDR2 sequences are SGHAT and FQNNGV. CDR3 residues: CASRSTSGRAYETQYF. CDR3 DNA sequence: TGTGCCAGCAGGTCGACTAGCGGGAGGGCCTACGAGACCCAGTACTTC.

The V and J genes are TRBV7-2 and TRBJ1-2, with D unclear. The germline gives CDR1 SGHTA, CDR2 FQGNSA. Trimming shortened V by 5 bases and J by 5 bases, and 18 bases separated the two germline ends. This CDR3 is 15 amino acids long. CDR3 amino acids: CASSRQSTSSYGYTF. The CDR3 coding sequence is TGTGCCAGCAGCCGTCAATCTACTAGTTCTTATGGCTACACCTTC.

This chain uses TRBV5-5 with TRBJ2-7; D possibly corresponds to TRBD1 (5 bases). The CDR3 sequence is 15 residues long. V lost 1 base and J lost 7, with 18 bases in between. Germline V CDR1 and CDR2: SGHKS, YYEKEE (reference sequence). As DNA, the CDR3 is TGTGCCAGCAGCTTGCAGGGCAGCTCCTATCTGGAGCAGTACTTC. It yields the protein CASSLQGSSYLEQYF.

CDR3 nucleotide sequence: TGTGCCAGCAGTGAAAGACGCGGGAGGCCCTACAATGAGCAGTTCTTC. Translated: CASSERRGRPYNEQFF. This sequence joins TRBV2 and TRBJ2-1, with 8 bases identical to TRBD2. The CDR3 sequence is 16 residues long. The germline V gene encodes CDR1 SNHLY and CDR2 FYNNEI. V dropped 2 bases and J dropped 2; count of bases not matched to a gene: 5.

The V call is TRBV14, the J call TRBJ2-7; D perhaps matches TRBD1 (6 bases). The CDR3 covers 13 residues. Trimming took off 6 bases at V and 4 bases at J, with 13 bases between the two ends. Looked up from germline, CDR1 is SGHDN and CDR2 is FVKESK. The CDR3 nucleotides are TGTGCCAGCAGAAAGGACAGCGAATACGAGCAGTACTTC. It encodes CASRKDSEYEQYF.

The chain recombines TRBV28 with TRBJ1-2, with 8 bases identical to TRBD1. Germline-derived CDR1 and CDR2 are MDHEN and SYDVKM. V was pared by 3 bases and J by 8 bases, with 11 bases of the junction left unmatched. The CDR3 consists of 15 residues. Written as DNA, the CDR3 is TGTGCCAGCAGTTTGGGCCAGGGGGCTCTAGGGGGCTACACCTTC. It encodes CASSLGQGALGGYTF.

Written as DNA, the CDR3 is TGTGCCAGCAGACCAGGACAGGGGGCAAACACCGGGGAGCTGTTTTTT. It translates to CASRPGQGANTGELFF. The chain has TRBV7-9 and TRBJ2-2; 11 nucleotides align to TRBD1. The CDR3 runs 16 residues. Germline CDR1 reads SEHNR; CDR2 reads FQNEAQ (reference sequence). The V segment lost 6 bases and the J segment 2 bases; nucleotides outside the gene matches: 5.

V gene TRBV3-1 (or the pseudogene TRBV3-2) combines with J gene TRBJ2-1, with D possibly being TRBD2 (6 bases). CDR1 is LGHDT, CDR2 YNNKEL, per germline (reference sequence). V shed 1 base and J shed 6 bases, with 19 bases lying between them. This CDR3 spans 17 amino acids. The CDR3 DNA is TGTGCCAGCAGCCAAGTTGCCCTCATCGGGACTGGCAATGAGCAGTTCTTC. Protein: CASSQVALIGTGNEQFF.

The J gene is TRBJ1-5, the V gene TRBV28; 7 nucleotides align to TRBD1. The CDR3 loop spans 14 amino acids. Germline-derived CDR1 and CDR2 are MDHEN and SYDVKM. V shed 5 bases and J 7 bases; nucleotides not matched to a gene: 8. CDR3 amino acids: CASSVDRLRQPQHF. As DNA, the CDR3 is TGTGCCAGCAGTGTGGACAGGCTTAGGCAGCCCCAGCATTTT.

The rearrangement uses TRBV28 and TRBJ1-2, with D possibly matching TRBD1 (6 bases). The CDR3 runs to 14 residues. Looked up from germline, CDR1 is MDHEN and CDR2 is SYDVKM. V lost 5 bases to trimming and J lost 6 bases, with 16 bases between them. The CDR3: CASSILQGVDGYTF. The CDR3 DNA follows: TGTGCCAGCAGTATCCTACAGGGAGTGGATGGCTACACCTTC.

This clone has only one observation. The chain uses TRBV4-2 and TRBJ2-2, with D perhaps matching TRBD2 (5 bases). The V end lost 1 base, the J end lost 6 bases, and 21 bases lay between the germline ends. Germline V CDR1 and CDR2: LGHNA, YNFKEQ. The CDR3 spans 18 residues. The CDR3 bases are TGTGCCAGCAGCCAAGGAACCGGGGTGGGAGCCGGGGCCGGGGAGCTGTTTTTT. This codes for CASSQGTGVGAGAGELFF.

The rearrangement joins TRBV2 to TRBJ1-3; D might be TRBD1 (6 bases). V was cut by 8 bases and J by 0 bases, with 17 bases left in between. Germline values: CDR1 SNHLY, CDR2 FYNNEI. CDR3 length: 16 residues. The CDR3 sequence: CASGGGRGHSGNTIYF. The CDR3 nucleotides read TGTGCCAGCGGAGGAGGCAGGGGCCACTCTGGAAACACCATATATTTT. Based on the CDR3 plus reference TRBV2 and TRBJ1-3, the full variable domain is EPEVTQTPSHQVTQMGQEVILRCVPISNHLYFYWYRQILGQKVEFLVSFYNNEISEKSEIFDDQFSVERPDGSNFTLKIRSTKLEDSAMYFCASGGGRGHSGNTIYFGEGSWLTVV.

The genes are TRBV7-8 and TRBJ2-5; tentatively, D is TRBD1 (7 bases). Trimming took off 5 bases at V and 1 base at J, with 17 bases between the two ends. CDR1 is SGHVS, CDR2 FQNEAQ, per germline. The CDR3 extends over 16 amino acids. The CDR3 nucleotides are TGTGCCAGCAGCCGCATCGCGGGACAGATCCAAGAGACCCAGTACTTC. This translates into CASSRIAGQIQETQYF.

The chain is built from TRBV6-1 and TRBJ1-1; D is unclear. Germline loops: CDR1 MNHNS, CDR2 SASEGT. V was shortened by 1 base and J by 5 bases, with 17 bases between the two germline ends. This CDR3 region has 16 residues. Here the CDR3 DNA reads TGTGCCAGCAGTGAAGGGATACTAGCCCCGGCGACTGAAGCTTTCTTT. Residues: CASSEGILAPATEAFF.

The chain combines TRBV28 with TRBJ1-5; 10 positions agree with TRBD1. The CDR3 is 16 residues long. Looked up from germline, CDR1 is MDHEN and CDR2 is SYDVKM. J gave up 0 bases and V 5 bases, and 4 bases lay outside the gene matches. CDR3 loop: CASSTRQGASNQPQHF. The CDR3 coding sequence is TGTGCCAGCAGTACCCGACAGGGGGCTAGCAATCAGCCCCAGCATTTT.

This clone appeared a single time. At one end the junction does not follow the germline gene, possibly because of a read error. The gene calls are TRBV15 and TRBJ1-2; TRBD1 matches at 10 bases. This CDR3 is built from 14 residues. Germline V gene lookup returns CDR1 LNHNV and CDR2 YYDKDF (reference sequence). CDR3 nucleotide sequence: TGTGCCACCAGCGGAGACAGGGGGCTCGGTGGCTACACCTTC. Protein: CATSGDRGLGGYTF.

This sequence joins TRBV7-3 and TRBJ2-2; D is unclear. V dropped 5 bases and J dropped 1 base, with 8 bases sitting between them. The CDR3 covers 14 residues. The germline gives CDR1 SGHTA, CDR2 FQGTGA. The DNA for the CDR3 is TGTGCCAGCAGCACCACACGGAACACCGGGGAGCTGTTTTTT. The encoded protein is CASSTTRNTGELFF.

The CDR3, as DNA: TGTGCCAGTAGTAATCCGGTGGGGACAGGGGGCTACGAGCAGTACTTC. It translates to CASSNPVGTGGYEQYF. The chain employs TRBV19 and TRBJ2-7; TRBD1 aligns across 11 bases. CDR3 length: 16 amino acids. Per germline, CDR1 LNHDA and CDR2 SQIVND (reference sequence). Trimming cost V 4 bases and J 3 bases; bases outside gene matches: 8.

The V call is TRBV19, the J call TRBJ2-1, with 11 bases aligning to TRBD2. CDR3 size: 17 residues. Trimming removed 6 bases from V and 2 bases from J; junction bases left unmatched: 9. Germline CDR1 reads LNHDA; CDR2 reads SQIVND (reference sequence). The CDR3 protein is CASSLSGTSGTYNEQFF. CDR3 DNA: TGTGCCAGTAGCCTATCTGGGACTAGCGGAACCTACAATGAGCAGTTCTTC.

As DNA, the CDR3 is TGTGCTAGTGGTTTGGGACAGGGGCTCCAAGAGACCCAGTACTTC. Its protein is CASGLGQGLQETQYF. The chain links TRBV12-5 to TRBJ2-5, with 8 bases identical to TRBD1. CDR3 size: 15 residues. Germline values: CDR1 LGHNT, CDR2 FRNRAP. J was trimmed by 1 base and V by 1 base; bases with no gene match: 2.

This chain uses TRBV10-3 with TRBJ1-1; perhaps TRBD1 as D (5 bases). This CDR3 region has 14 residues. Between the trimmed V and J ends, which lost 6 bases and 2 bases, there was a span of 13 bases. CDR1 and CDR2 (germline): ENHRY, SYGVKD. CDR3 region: CAIRGGKANTEAFF. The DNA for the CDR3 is TGTGCCATCAGGGGGGGGAAAGCTAACACTGAAGCTTTCTTT.

CDR3 region: CATSTPSGRETQYF. In nucleotides, the CDR3 is TGTGCCACCAGTACTCCTAGCGGGAGGGAGACCCAGTACTTC. The chain links TRBV24-1 to TRBJ2-5; the match to TRBD2 covers 11 bases. The CDR3 contains 14 residues. The junction had 4 bases not matched to a gene; V was cut back by 6 bases and J by 5 bases. Germline V gene lookup returns CDR1 KGHDR and CDR2 SFDVKD.